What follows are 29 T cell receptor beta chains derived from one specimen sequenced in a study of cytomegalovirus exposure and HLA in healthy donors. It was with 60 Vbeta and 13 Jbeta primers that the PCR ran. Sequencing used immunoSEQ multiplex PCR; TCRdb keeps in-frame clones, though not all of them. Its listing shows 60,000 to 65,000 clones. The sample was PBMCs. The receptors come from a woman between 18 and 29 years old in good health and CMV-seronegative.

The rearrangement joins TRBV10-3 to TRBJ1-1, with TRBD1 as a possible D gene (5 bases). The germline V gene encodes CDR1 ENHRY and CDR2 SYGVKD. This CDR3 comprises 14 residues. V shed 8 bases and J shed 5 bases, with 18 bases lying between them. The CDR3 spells CAIYAGNQKTEAFF. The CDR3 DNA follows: TGTGCCATCTACGCAGGGAATCAGAAAACTGAAGCTTTCTTT.

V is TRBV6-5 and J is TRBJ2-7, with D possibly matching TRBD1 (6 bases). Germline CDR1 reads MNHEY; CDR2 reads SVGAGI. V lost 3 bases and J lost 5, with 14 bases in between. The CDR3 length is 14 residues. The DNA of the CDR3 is TGTGCCAGCAGTTATGCAGGGGCAGTCGACGAGCAGTACTTC. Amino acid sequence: CASSYAGAVDEQYF.

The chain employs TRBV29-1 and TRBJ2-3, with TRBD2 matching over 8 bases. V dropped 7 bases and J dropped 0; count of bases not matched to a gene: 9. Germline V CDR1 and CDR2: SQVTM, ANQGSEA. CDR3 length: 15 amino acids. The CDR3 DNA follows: TGCAGCGCCTGCCAACTAGCGGAGAGCACAGATACGCAGTATTTT. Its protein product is CSACQLAESTDTQYF.

The CDR3, as DNA: TGTGCCAGCGGACTGGACAGTAACACTGAAGCTTTCTTT. Amino acids: CASGLDSNTEAFF. The chain employs TRBV2 and TRBJ1-1, with a weak D call TRBD1 (6 bases). The CDR3 sequence is 13 residues long. Germline V lookup: CDR1 SNHLY, CDR2 FYNNEI. V lost 8 bases, J lost 2 bases, and 12 bases lay in between.

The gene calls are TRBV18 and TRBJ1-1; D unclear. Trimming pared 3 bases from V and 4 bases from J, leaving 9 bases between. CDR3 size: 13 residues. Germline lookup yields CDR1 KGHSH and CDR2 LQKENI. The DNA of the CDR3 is TGTGCCAGCTCACCCCCAGGAATCACTGAAGCTTTCTTT. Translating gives CASSPPGITEAFF.

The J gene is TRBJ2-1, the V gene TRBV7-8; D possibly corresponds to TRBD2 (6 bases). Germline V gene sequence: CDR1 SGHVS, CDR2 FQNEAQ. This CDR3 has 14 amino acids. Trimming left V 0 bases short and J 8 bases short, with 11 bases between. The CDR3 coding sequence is TGTGCCAGCAGCTTAGCGGGGGACTGGTATGAGCAGTTCTTC. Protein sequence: CASSLAGDWYEQFF.

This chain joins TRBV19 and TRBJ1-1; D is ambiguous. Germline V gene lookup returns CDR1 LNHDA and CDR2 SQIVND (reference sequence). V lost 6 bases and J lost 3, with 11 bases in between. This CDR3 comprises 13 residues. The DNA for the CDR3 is TGTGCCAGTAGCGAGGGCGCGGACACTGAAGCTTTCTTT. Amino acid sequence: CASSEGADTEAFF.

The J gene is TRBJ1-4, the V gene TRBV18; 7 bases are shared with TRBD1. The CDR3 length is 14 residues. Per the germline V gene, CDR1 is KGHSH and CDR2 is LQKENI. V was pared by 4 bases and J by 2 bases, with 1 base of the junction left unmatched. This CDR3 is CASSRDSTNEKLFF. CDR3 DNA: TGTGCCAGCTCACGGGACAGCACTAATGAAAAACTGTTTTTT.

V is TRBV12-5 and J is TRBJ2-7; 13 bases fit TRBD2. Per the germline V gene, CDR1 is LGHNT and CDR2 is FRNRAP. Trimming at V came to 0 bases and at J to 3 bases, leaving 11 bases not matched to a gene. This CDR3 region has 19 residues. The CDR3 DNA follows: TGTGCTAGTGGTTTGGTAGGACTAGCGGGGGCCCCTCTTCTCTACGAGCAGTACTTC. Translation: CASGLVGLAGAPLLYEQYF.

This CDR3 is CASSLSSGGGETQYF. In nucleotides, the CDR3 is TGCGCCAGCAGCTTGTCGTCAGGGGGAGGAGAGACCCAGTACTTC. V gene TRBV5-1 combines with J gene TRBJ2-5, with D possibly TRBD1 on 7 matching bases. The V end lost 1 base, the J end lost 4 bases, and 14 bases lay between the germline ends. The CDR3 runs 15 residues. In germline, CDR1 is SGHRS, CDR2 YFSETQ. Supplemented by reference TRBV5-1 and TRBJ2-5, the full variable domain reads KAGVTQTPRYLIKTRGQQVTLSCSPISGHRSVSWYQQTPGQGLQFLFEYFSETQRNKGNFPGRFSGRQFSNSRSEMNVSTLELGDSALYLCASSLSSGGGETQYFGPGTRLLVL.

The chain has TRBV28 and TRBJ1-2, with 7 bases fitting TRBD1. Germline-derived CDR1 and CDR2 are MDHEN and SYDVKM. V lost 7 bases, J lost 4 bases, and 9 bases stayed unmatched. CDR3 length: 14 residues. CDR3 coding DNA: TGTGCCAGCAACAAAGGACAGGAGGGCTATGGCTACACCTTC. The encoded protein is CASNKGQEGYGYTF.

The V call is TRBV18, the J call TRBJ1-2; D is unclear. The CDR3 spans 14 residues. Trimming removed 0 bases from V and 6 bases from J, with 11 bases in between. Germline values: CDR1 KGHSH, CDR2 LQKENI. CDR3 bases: TGTGCCAGCTCACCACCGGCGGGGAAGGATGGCTACACCTTC. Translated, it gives CASSPPAGKDGYTF.

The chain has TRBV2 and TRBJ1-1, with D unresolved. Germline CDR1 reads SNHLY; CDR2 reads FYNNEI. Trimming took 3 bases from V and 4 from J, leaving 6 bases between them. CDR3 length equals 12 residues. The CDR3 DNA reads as TGTGCCAGCAGTGAGTATAGCACTGAAGCTTTCTTT. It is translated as CASSEYSTEAFF.

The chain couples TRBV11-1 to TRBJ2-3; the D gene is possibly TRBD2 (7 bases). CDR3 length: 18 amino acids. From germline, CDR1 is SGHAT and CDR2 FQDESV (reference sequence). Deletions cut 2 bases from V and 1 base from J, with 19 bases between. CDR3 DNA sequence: TGTGCCAGCAGCTTATCAGGGCGGGGGCCCTTTGGCACAGATACGCAGTATTTT. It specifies CASSLSGRGPFGTDTQYF.

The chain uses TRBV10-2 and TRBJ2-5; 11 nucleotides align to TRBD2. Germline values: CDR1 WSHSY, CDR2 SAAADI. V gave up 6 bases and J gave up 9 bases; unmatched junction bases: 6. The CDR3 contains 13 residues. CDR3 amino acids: CASRTSGDLAQYF. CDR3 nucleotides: TGCGCCAGCAGGACTAGCGGGGACTTGGCCCAGTACTTC.

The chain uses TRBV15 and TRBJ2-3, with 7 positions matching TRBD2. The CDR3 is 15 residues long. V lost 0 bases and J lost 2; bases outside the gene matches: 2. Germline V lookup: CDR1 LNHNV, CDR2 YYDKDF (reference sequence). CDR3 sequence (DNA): TGTGCCACCAGCAGAGATCGGGGGGACACAGATACGCAGTATTTT. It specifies CATSRDRGDTDTQYF.

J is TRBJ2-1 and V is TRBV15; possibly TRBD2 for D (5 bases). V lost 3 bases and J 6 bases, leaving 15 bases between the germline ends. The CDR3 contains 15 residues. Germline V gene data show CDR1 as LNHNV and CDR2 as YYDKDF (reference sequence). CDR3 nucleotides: TGTGCCACCAGCAGGAGCGGAGTATTCTCCAATGAGCAGTTCTTC. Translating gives CATSRSGVFSNEQFF.

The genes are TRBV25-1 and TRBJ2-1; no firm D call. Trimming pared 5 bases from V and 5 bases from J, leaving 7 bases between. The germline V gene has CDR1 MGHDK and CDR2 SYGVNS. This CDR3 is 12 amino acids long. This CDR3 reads CASSTQDNEQFF. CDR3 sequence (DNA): TGTGCCAGCAGTACCCAGGACAATGAGCAGTTCTTC.

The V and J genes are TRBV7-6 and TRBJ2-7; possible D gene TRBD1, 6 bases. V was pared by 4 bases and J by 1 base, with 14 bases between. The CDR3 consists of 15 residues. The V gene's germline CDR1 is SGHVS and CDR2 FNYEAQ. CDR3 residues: CASSYQDGQSYEQYF. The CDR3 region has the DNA TGTGCCAGCAGCTACCAAGACGGACAGTCCTACGAGCAGTACTTC.

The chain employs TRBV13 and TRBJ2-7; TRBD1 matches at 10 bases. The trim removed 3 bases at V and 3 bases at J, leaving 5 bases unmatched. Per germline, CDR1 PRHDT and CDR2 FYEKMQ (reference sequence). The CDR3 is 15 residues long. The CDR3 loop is CASSFDRDRGYEQYF. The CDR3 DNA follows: TGTGCCAGCAGCTTCGACCGGGACAGGGGCTACGAGCAGTACTTC.

This CDR3 is CASRDRGTTDTQYF. In DNA form, the CDR3 reads TGTGCCAGTAGGGACAGGGGAACCACAGATACGCAGTATTTT. This chain uses TRBV19 with TRBJ2-3; 9 bases are shared with TRBD1. In germline, CDR1 is LNHDA, CDR2 SQIVND (reference sequence). The CDR3 extends over 14 amino acids. J gave up 2 bases and V 6 bases, and 3 bases lay outside the gene matches.

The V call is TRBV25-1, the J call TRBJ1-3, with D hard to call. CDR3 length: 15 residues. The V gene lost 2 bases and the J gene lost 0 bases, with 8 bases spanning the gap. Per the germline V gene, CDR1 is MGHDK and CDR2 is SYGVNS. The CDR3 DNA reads TGTGCCAGCAGTGAACACTGGAGCTCTGGAAACACCATATATTTT. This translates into CASSEHWSSGNTIYF.

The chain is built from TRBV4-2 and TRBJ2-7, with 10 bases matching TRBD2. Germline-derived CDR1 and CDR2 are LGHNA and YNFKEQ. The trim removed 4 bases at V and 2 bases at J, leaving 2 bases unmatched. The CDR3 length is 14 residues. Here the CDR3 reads CASSPSGSAYEQYF. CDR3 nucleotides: TGTGCCAGCAGCCCTAGCGGGAGCGCCTACGAGCAGTACTTC.

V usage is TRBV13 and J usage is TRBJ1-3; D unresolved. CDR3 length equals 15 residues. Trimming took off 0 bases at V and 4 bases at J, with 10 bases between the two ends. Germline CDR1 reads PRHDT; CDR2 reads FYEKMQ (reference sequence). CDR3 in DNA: TGTGCCAGCAGCTTAGGAACTCGATGGGGAAACACCATATATTTT. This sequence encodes CASSLGTRWGNTIYF.

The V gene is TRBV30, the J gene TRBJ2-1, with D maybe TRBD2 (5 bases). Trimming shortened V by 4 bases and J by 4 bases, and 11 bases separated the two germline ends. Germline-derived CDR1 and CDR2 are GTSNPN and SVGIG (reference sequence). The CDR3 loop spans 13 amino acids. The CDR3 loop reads CAWKRPGYNEQFF. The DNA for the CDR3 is TGTGCCTGGAAACGGCCGGGGTACAATGAGCAGTTCTTC.

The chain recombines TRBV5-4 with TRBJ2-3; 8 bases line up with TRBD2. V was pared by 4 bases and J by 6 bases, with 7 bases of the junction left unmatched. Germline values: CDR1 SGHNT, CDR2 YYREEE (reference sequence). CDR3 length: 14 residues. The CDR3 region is CASSPPPGGDTQYF. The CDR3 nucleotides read TGTGCCAGCAGCCCCCCCCCGGGGGGGGATACGCAGTATTTT.

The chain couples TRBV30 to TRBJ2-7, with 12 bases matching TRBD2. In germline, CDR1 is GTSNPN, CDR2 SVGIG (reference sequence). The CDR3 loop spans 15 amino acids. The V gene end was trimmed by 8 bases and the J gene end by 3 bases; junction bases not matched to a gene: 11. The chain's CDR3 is CAGHRTSGALYEQYF. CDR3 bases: TGTGCCGGACACCGGACTAGCGGGGCTCTCTACGAGCAGTACTTC.

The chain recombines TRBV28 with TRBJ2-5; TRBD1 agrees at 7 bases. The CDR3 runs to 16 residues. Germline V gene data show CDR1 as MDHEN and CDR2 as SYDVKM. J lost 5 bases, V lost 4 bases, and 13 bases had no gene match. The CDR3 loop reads CASSSPSGQRRETQYF. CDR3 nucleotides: TGTGCCAGCAGTTCGCCCTCGGGACAGAGGCGGGAGACCCAGTACTTC.

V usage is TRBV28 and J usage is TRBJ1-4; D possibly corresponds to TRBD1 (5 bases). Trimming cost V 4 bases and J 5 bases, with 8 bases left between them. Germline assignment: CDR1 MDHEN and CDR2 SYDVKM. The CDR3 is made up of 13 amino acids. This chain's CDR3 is CASSSQVNEKLFF. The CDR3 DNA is TGTGCCAGCAGTTCACAGGTGAATGAAAAACTGTTTTTT.